A single sample is the source of the 26 T cell receptor beta chains below, sequenced in a study of human T cells and chemical hapten exposure. The time point here: patch test 1, 2 weeks after DPC sensitization. Indicated treatment: therapeutic diphenylcyclopropenone sensitization with weekly scalp DPC. TCRdb analysed the RACE reads with MiXCR anew, one entry per CDR3 protein. Of around 190,000 distinct CDR3 sequences in the sample, 20% to 25% were seen once. The starting material was whole blood, obtained in connection with sensitization to the hapten diphenylcyclopropenone (DPC). The receptor source for this set is a woman in her 50s with alopecia areata. Some clones in this sample may be carry-over from other donors' samples.

The J gene is TRBJ1-4, the V gene TRBV5-5; TRBD1 matches 9 bases. Germline lookup yields CDR1 SGHKS and CDR2 YYEKEE (reference sequence). This CDR3 comprises 16 residues. Trimming took 1 base from V and 7 from J; bases not matched to a gene: 8. CDR3 DNA sequence: TGTGCCAGCAGCTTGCGAGGGACAGGGAATGGTGAAAAACTGTTTTTT. Its protein product is CASSLRGTGNGEKLFF.

CDR3 amino acids: CASSLGLAGTGELFF. In nucleotides, the CDR3 is TGTGCCAGCAGTTTAGGGCTAGCGGGGACCGGGGAGCTGTTTTTT. The rearrangement joins TRBV12-3 or TRBV12-4 to TRBJ2-2; the match to TRBD2 covers 9 bases. The J segment lost 5 bases and the V segment lost 1 base, leaving 2 bases of the junction unmatched. The length of the CDR3 is 15 residues.

The chain employs TRBV4-2 and TRBJ2-1; TRBD2 matches at 9 bases. J lost 9 bases, V lost 3 bases, and 6 bases had no gene match. The CDR3 length is 14 residues. Germline-derived CDR1 and CDR2 are LGHNA and YNFKEQ. The CDR3 region is CASSHSGSFGEQFF. The CDR3, as DNA: TGTGCCAGCAGCCATAGCGGGAGTTTTGGTGAGCAGTTCTTC.

This clonotype was counted between two and nine times. This chain connects TRBV6-4 to TRBJ2-2; 12 bases map to TRBD1. Germline trimming cut 6 bases from V and 7 bases from J; bases unmatched to any gene: 27. The CDR3 is 22 amino acids. CDR1 is MRHNA, CDR2 SNTAGT, per germline. The CDR3 loop is CASRNFIPGQGANIQDHGELFF. The CDR3 bases are TGTGCCAGCAGGAACTTTATCCCGGGACAGGGGGCTAATATTCAAGATCACGGGGAGCTGTTTTTT.

The chain links TRBV7-8 to TRBJ1-5; no clear D. Trimming stripped 2 bases from V and 5 bases from J, with 7 bases between. This CDR3 is 13 amino acids long. Per germline, CDR1 SGHVS and CDR2 FQNEAQ. The CDR3 region is CASSLMGHQPQHF. The CDR3 bases are TGTGCCAGCAGCTTAATGGGTCATCAGCCCCAGCATTTT.

This clonotype was seen a handful of times. The chain joins TRBV12-3 or TRBV12-4 to TRBJ2-6; D may be TRBD1 (6 bases). The CDR3 consists of 15 residues. V was cut by 4 bases and J by 5 bases, with 12 bases left in between. The DNA for the CDR3 is TGTGCCAGCAGTTACTACCGGGACAGGGCCAACGTCCTGACTTTC. This gives the protein CASSYYRDRANVLTF.

There are a few counts of this clonotype. The J gene is TRBJ1-5, the V gene TRBV15; D remains unclear. Per the germline V gene, CDR1 is LNHNV and CDR2 is YYDKDF (reference sequence). Trimming took off 5 bases at V and 2 bases at J, with 16 bases between the two ends. This CDR3 is built from 16 residues. The CDR3, as DNA: TGTGCCACCAGCGGTGACTGGGAGAGGGGCAATCAGCCCCAGCATTTT. This sequence encodes CATSGDWERGNQPQHF. Filled out from reference TRBV15 and TRBJ1-5, the complete variable domain reads DAMVIQNPRYQVTQFGKPVTLSCSQTLNHNVMYWYQQKSSQAPKLLFHYYDKDFNNEADTPDNFQSRRPNTSFCFLDIRSPGLGDTAMYLCATSGDWERGNQPQHFGDGTRLSIL.

Here the CDR3 reads CSARLQGGYEQYF. The CDR3 DNA reads as TGCAGTGCTAGATTACAGGGTGGGTACGAGCAGTACTTC. The chain couples TRBV20-1 to TRBJ2-7, with a possible D match to TRBD1 (6 bases). This CDR3 comprises 13 residues. Germline V gene data show CDR1 as DFQATT and CDR2 as SNEGSKA (reference sequence). V lost 2 bases and J 4 bases, leaving 12 bases between the germline ends.

This rearrangement joins TRBV11-2 to TRBJ2-1; TRBD2 matches at 8 bases. CDR1 SGHAT and CDR2 FQNNGV come from the germline V gene. Trimming took 5 bases from V and 8 from J; bases not matched to a gene: 14. This CDR3 region has 16 residues. The CDR3 DNA reads as TGTGCCAGCAGCACCAACTTAGCGGGAATCTCTCATGAGCAGTTCTTC. Protein: CASSTNLAGISHEQFF.

This clonotype was observed at least ten times. V gene TRBV12-3 or TRBV12-4 combines with J gene TRBJ1-1, with D maybe TRBD1 (5 bases). This CDR3 is 14 amino acids long. The V end was cut by 2 bases, the J end by 4 bases, with 11 bases between. CDR3 DNA: TGTGCCAGCAGTTTATCTGGGACTAGCACTGAAGCTTTCTTT. Translated: CASSLSGTSTEAFF.

This clonotype was seen more than once but under ten times. V and J are TRBV29-1 and TRBJ2-3; D uncertain. Between the trimmed V and J ends, which lost 3 bases and 4 bases, there was a span of 8 bases. The CDR3 is 12 amino acids. The germline gives CDR1 SQVTM, CDR2 ANQGSEA. CDR3 coding DNA: TGCAGCGTTGAGACGGACCCAGATACGCAGTATTTT. This encodes CSVETDPDTQYF.

A few counts support this clonotype. CDR3 protein: CAIKGQAGEKLFF. CDR3 bases: TGTGCCATCAAGGGACAGGCGGGTGAAAAACTGTTTTTT. This chain joins TRBV10-3 and TRBJ1-4; 8 bases are a match to TRBD1. V shed 7 bases and J 7 bases; nucleotides not matched to a gene: 5. In germline, CDR1 is ENHRY, CDR2 SYGVKD. This CDR3 comprises 13 residues.

The V gene is TRBV20-1, the J gene TRBJ2-1, with a weak D call TRBD2 (6 bases). This CDR3 is built from 14 residues. CDR1 is DFQATT and CDR2 is SNEGSKA in the germline V gene (reference sequence). V was shortened by 5 bases and J by 4 bases, with 15 bases between the two germline ends. DNA of the CDR3: TGCAGTGCTGAAGCGGGCCCACCGTACAATGAGCAGTTCTTC. Translating gives CSAEAGPPYNEQFF.

The chain joins TRBV3-1 to TRBJ2-1; D assignment may be TRBD1 or TRBD2 (5 bases each). V lost 4 bases and J 9 bases, leaving 13 bases between the germline ends. The CDR3 length is 13 residues. In germline, CDR1 is LGHDT, CDR2 YNNKEL (reference sequence). CDR3 protein: CASSPTPGSEQFF. In DNA, the CDR3 is TGTGCCAGCAGCCCGACGCCAGGGAGTGAGCAGTTCTTC.

The chain couples TRBV20-1 to TRBJ2-4; D is unclear. CDR1 and CDR2 (germline): DFQATT, SNEGSKA (reference sequence). CDR3 length: 12 residues. V was cut by 2 bases and J by 5 bases, with 7 bases left in between. This chain's CDR3 is CSARRTENIQYF. The CDR3 DNA follows: TGCAGTGCTAGACGGACCGAAAACATTCAGTACTTC.

This clonotype was observed a few times. The gene calls are TRBV9 and TRBJ2-5; 9 bases are shared with TRBD2. Germline lookup yields CDR1 SGDLS and CDR2 YYNGEE. Trimming removed 0 bases from V and 1 base from J; junction bases left unmatched: 1. CDR3 size: 15 residues. The CDR3 here is CASSVASGVQETQYF. Here the CDR3 DNA reads TGTGCCAGCAGCGTAGCTAGCGGGGTCCAAGAGACCCAGTACTTC.

Written as DNA, the CDR3 is TGTGCCAGTACCTCAGACGGCGGAAGCTCCTATAATTCACCCCTCCACTTT. This codes for CASTSDGGSSYNSPLHF. This chain uses TRBV19 with TRBJ1-6; no firm D call. CDR3 length: 17 residues. V lost 7 bases to trimming and J lost 0 bases, with 16 bases between them. The germline V gene has CDR1 LNHDA and CDR2 SQIVND (reference sequence).

This clonotype occurred a few times. In nucleotides, the CDR3 is TGTGCCAGCAGCGCTACTAGCGGGAGGGCCCCAGATACGCAGTATTTT. Translating it yields CASSATSGRAPDTQYF. The chain recombines TRBV5-4 with TRBJ2-3; 13 bases line up with TRBD2. CDR3 length: 16 residues. The V and J ends lost 4 bases and 4 bases, in that order; junction bases with no gene match: 6. Germline V CDR1 and CDR2: SGHNT, YYREEE (reference sequence).

This clonotype was recorded a few times. The gene calls are TRBV5-1 and TRBJ2-2; 9 bases map to TRBD2. With V trimmed by 3 bases and J by 4 bases, 4 bases remained unmatched. The germline CDR1 and CDR2 sequences are SGHRS and YFSETQ. This CDR3 spans 15 amino acids. The CDR3 DNA sequence: TGCGCCAGCAGCTATAGCGGGAGCGGCACCGGGGAGCTGTTTTTT. It encodes CASSYSGSGTGELFF.

The table lists this clonotype with a few counts. The gene calls are TRBV11-3 and TRBJ2-2; 12 nucleotides agree with TRBD1. Germline V lookup: CDR1 SGHNT, CDR2 YENEEA. Trimming at V came to 5 bases and at J to 4 bases, leaving 8 bases not matched to a gene. This CDR3 is 17 amino acids long. The CDR3 loop reads CASSRDRGRPLTGELFF. CDR3 in DNA: TGTGCCAGCAGCCGGGACAGGGGGCGCCCACTCACCGGGGAGCTGTTTTTT.

The CDR3 spells CASSRGNRAGSPLHF. The CDR3 coding sequence is TGTGCCAGCAGCCGCGGGAACAGGGCGGGTTCACCCCTCCACTTT. The chain has TRBV6-5 and TRBJ1-6, with D perhaps TRBD1 (6 bases). The CDR3 is 15 residues long. CDR1 is MNHEY and CDR2 is SVGAGI in the germline V gene. Trimming cost V 6 bases and J 9 bases, with 18 bases left between them.

V is TRBV7-2 and J is TRBJ1-4, with D perhaps matching TRBD1 (5 bases). Germline-derived CDR1 and CDR2 are SGHTA and FQGNSA. The CDR3 runs to 14 residues. V lost 5 bases and J lost 0, with 7 bases in between. The CDR3 DNA reads as TGTGCCAGCAGCCGGGGGGCAACTAATGAAAAACTGTTTTTT. It encodes CASSRGATNEKLFF.

The sample holds a few counts of this clonotype. The rearrangement links TRBV29-1 to TRBJ2-7; 8 nucleotides match TRBD2. The CDR3 is 16 residues long. The V segment lost 2 bases and the J segment 5 bases; nucleotides outside the gene matches: 14. CDR1 is SQVTM, CDR2 ANQGSEA, per germline. CDR3 sequence reads: CSVERGTGGPSDEQYF. In DNA, the CDR3 is TGCAGCGTTGAAAGGGGGACGGGAGGGCCCTCTGACGAGCAGTACTTC.

This chain links TRBV5-1 with TRBJ1-6; D perhaps matches TRBD1 (5 bases). The CDR3 loop spans 15 amino acids. V shed 4 bases and J shed 9 bases, with 17 bases lying between them. Germline V gene lookup returns CDR1 SGHRS and CDR2 YFSETQ. CDR3 DNA: TGCGCCAGCAGCAACTTGCGGGGGGATGGTTCACCCCTCCACTTT. Its translation is CASSNLRGDGSPLHF.

In its sample, this clonotype was seen a few times. The chain links TRBV5-1 to TRBJ2-1, with 8 positions matching TRBD2. The CDR3 spans 16 residues. V shed 1 base and J 4 bases; nucleotides not matched to a gene: 7. Per germline, CDR1 SGHRS and CDR2 YFSETQ. The CDR3, as DNA: TGCGCCAGCAGCTTGATAGGCGGGAGGTCTTACAATGAGCAGTTCTTC. Protein sequence: CASSLIGGRSYNEQFF.

Many counts were recorded for this clonotype. This chain joins TRBV10-3 and TRBJ2-5; TRBD2 matches at 9 bases. The CDR3 loop spans 16 amino acids. The V and J ends lost 3 bases and 2 bases, in that order; junction bases with no gene match: 7. CDR1 and CDR2 from the germline V gene are ENHRY and SYGVKD. The CDR3 region has the DNA TGTGCCATCAGTGAACGGGCGGGAGGGGGACAAGAGACCCAGTACTTC. It specifies CAISERAGGGQETQYF.